A selection of T cell receptor beta chains follows, all from one sample in a study of technical replicates of blood from a few donors. Clones were sequenced by immunoSEQ multiplex PCR, and TCRdb holds only the in-frame ones, with some missing. The table shows over 90,000 clones, with 95% occurring only once. The sequencing input was T cells isolated from PBMCs. Source of these receptors: a human donor in good health. Both conserved end residues are part of each CDR3. The D gene is left open where the match is weak. Clone size is shown for a subset of rows, as once, few, many or a class of expanded clone.

clone_size	d_call	v_call	j_call	cdr3_nt	cdr3_aa
-	-	TRBV4-1	TRBJ2-2	TGCGCCAGCAGCCAAGATATCCCTATCACCGGGGAGCTGTTTTTT	CASSQDIPITGELFF
-	-	TRBV15	TRBJ2-1	TGTGCCACCAGCAGAGACTCGAGGAATGAGCAGTTCTTC	CATSRDSRNEQFF
-	TRBD2	TRBV10-2	TRBJ2-5	TGCGCCAGCAGTGAGTCCATAGCGGGAGGGCAAGAGACCCAGTACTTC	CASSESIAGGQETQYF
-	TRBD1	TRBV6-1	TRBJ1-1	TGTGCCAGCAGGACAGGGGGCGGAACTGAAGCTTTCTTT	CASRTGGGTEAFF
-	-	TRBV19	TRBJ1-5	TGTGCCAGTAGTATTCTTAGCGGAAATCAGCCCCAGCATTTT	CASSILSGNQPQHF
-	TRBD1	TRBV12-5	TRBJ1-2	TGTGCTAGTGGTTTCGGACAGGACCTCTATGGCTACACCTTC	CASGFGQDLYGYTF
-	-	TRBV30	TRBJ1-1	TGTGCCTGGAATCAGAACACTGAAGCTTTCTTT	CAWNQNTEAFF
-	TRBD2	TRBV19	TRBJ2-1	TGTGCCAGTAGTCCTGGAAAGACGGGAGGCGGAAATGAGCAGTTCTTC	CASSPGKTGGGNEQFF
few	-	TRBV5-1	TRBJ1-1	TGCGCCAGCAGCTTACAGGGGAACACTGAAGCTTTCTTT	CASSLQGNTEAFF
-	-	TRBV5-1	TRBJ1-1	TGCGCCAGCAGCTTGGCCGTTCGACCGGGACATTTGAACACTGAAGCTTTCTTT	CASSLAVRPGHLNTEAFF
once	-	TRBV7-6	TRBJ1-4	TGTGCCAGCAGCACCCGGGAAGAAAAACTGTTTTTT	CASSTREEKLFF
once	TRBD1	TRBV7-2	TRBJ1-3	TGTGCCAGCAGCTTAGACAGGGGGCCTGGAAACACCATATATTTT	CASSLDRGPGNTIYF
-	-	TRBV7-2	TRBJ2-7	TGTGCCAGCAGCTCGAGACCTAGTTCCGAGCAGTACTTC	CASSSRPSSEQYF
-	TRBD1	TRBV5-8	TRBJ1-2	TGTGCCAGCAGCGGAGGGTCTGACAGGGACGATAACTATGGCTACACCTTC	CASSGGSDRDDNYGYTF
-	TRBD1	TRBV30	TRBJ1-4	TGTGCCTATAAATTCCGGGACAGGGGGTGGGATGAAAAACTGTTTTTT	CAYKFRDRGWDEKLFF
-	TRBD2	TRBV27	TRBJ2-4	TGTGCCAGCAGTTTATCGGGGGAGGGCCAGAGAAACATTCAGTACTTC	CASSLSGEGQRNIQYF
-	-	TRBV11-3	TRBJ2-5	TGTGCCAGCAGCTCACCGCGCCAAGAGACCCAGTACTTC	CASSSPRQETQYF
few	-	TRBV27	TRBJ2-6	TGTGCCAGCAGTGGACAGGTCCTGACTTTC	CASSGQVLTF
-	-	TRBV4-1	TRBJ1-2	TGCGCCAGCAGCCCCTCCGGAGGGATCTATGGCTACACCTTC	CASSPSGGIYGYTF
-	TRBD1	TRBV19	TRBJ2-2	TGTGCCAGTAGTACAACAGGGGACATGGGAAACACCGGGGAGCTGTTTTTT	CASSTTGDMGNTGELFF
-	-	TRBV28	TRBJ1-5	TGTGCCAGCAGCCCGGGGTATGGGAGGCAGCCCCAGCATTTT	CASSPGYGRQPQHF
-	-	TRBV7-9	TRBJ1-1	TGTGCCAGCAGCTCCCGTGGGGGGATGAACACTGAAGCTTTCTTT	CASSSRGGMNTEAFF
-	TRBD1	TRBV5-1	TRBJ1-4	TGCGCCAGCAGCTTGGCCGGGACAGACCTTAATGAAAAACTGTTTTTT	CASSLAGTDLNEKLFF
once	-	TRBV19	TRBJ2-5	TGTGCCAGTAGCGATAGGGGTCGGGAGACCCAGTACTTC	CASSDRGRETQYF
-	TRBD1	TRBV7-6	TRBJ1-2	TGTGCCAGCAGTGGGGACAGGGATGGCTACACCTTC	CASSGDRDGYTF
-	TRBD2	TRBV10-1	TRBJ2-1	TGCGCCAGCAGTGAGGGGACTAGATTTATCGATGAGCAGTTCTTC	CASSEGTRFIDEQFF
-	-	TRBV28	TRBJ1-6	TGTGCCAGCGCAATCCAGGGTTATAATTCACCCCTCCACTTT	CASAIQGYNSPLHF
-	TRBD2	TRBV10-3	TRBJ2-3	TGTGCCATCAGGCCTAGCGGGGGGGGTGATACGCAGTATTTT	CAIRPSGGGDTQYF
-	-	TRBV27	TRBJ1-2	TGTGCCAGCAGTGCTTCTCAGGGGCACAGGAATGGCTACACCTTC	CASSASQGHRNGYTF
-	-	TRBV14	TRBJ2-3	TGTGCCAGCAGCCAATACACAGATACGCAGTATTTT	CASSQYTDTQYF
-	-	TRBV20-1	TRBJ2-7	TGCAGTGTGGCGGCTTACGAGCAGTACTTC	CSVAAYEQYF
once	TRBD1	TRBV5-4	TRBJ2-7	TGTGCCAGCAGCCGGCTGGACAGGTCCTACGAGCAGTACTTC	CASSRLDRSYEQYF
-	-	TRBV7-3	TRBJ2-5	TGTGCCAGCAGCCCCGACTCACAAGAGACCCAGTACTTC	CASSPDSQETQYF
-	-	TRBV4-1	TRBJ2-7	TGCGCCAGCAGCGAAGGAGAAGCCCCACACGAGCAGTACTTC	CASSEGEAPHEQYF
-	-	TRBV6-1	TRBJ2-1	TGTGCCAGCAGTGAAGGGGACACGTGGGATGAGCAGTTCTTC	CASSEGDTWDEQFF
-	-	TRBV6-4	TRBJ2-1	TGTGCCAGCAGCCGTAGCGGAACCCTATCCTACAATGAGCAGTTCTTC	CASSRSGTLSYNEQFF
-	-	TRBV27	TRBJ2-7	TGTGCCACCAGCCCCCGGCCGGAGGGCCTCGGTGAGCAGTACTTC	CATSPRPEGLGEQYF
-	-	TRBV9	TRBJ2-1	TGTGCCAGCAGCTCCCTTGGGGGGTTTAGCTCCTACAATGAGCAGTTCTTC	CASSSLGGFSSYNEQFF
-	-	TRBV18	TRBJ1-5	TGTGCCAGCTCCCCGCTTGAGAGTAGCAATCAGCCCCAGCATTTT	CASSPLESSNQPQHF
-	-	TRBV5-1	TRBJ2-1	TGCGCCAGCAGCTTCCAGGGGCAGGGCTCCTACAATGAGCAGTTCTTC	CASSFQGQGSYNEQFF
-	TRBD1	TRBV27	TRBJ2-1	TGTGCCAGCAGTTTACCCAGGACAGGGCCAACGGGCAATGAGCAGTTCTTC	CASSLPRTGPTGNEQFF
-	-	TRBV6-6	TRBJ1-4	TGTGCCAGCAGTACACCGGAACAGGGCGGCGAAAAACTGTTTTTT	CASSTPEQGGEKLFF
once	-	TRBV7-3	TRBJ1-6	TGTGCCAGCAGCTTATATGGGGGGTCAGGATACAATTCACCCCTCCACTTT	CASSLYGGSGYNSPLHF
-	-	TRBV28	TRBJ1-1	TGTGCCACGGGGGGACAATTAAACACTGAAGCTTTCTTT	CATGGQLNTEAFF
-	TRBD2	TRBV7-9	TRBJ2-7	TGTGCCAGCAGCCCGCCCCGCAGCGGGGGAAACTACGAGCAGTACTTC	CASSPPRSGGNYEQYF
-	-	TRBV4-1	TRBJ2-6	TGCGCCAGCAGCCCTAAGGAGGGTTTCTCTGGGGCCAACGTCCTGACTTTC	CASSPKEGFSGANVLTF
-	-	TRBV7-9	TRBJ1-2	TGTGCCAGCAGCTTAGAAGGCACCCCCTCGTCGGGTGGCTACACCTTC	CASSLEGTPSSGGYTF
-	-	TRBV6-1	TRBJ1-5	TGTGCCAGCAGAGCTACAGGAAATCAGCCCCAGCATTTT	CASRATGNQPQHF
-	TRBD1	TRBV5-1	TRBJ2-1	TGCGCCAGCAGCCCCTCAGGGGGCCCCTTCAATGAGCAGTTCTTC	CASSPSGGPFNEQFF
-	-	TRBV6-5	TRBJ1-2	TGTGCCAGCAGTTACCACTCACAGGATAACTATGGCTACACCTTC	CASSYHSQDNYGYTF
-	TRBD1	TRBV19	TRBJ1-2	TGTGCCAGTAGTTCGCCGCTATGGACAGGGGATGGCTACACCTTC	CASSSPLWTGDGYTF
-	TRBD1	TRBV6-5	TRBJ1-2	TGTGCCAGCAGCAATTCGGGACAGGCTAACTATGGCTACACCTTC	CASSNSGQANYGYTF